This note documents a single TCR beta chain sequence. Its matching antigen is unknown. The CDR3 runs 17 residues. Trimming took off 5 bases at V and 4 bases at J, with 22 bases between the two ends. In germline, CDR1 is SEHNR, CDR2 FQNEAQ (reference sequence). Time point given: pretreatment peripheral blood. Patients were diagnosed with urothelial carcinoma, either locally advanced or metastatic. Each patient gave between 1 and 8 samples, pretreatment and on-treatment. This entry comes from a study of PD-L1 blockade in urothelial cancer. Study-level results: Pretreatment clonality of the blood TCR repertoire below the median was predictive of superior survival.

Measured with immunoSEQ multiplex PCR; TCRdb has only the in-frame clones, and not every one. Counted here are roughly 130,000 clones, about 81% occurring once; the ten biggest clones make up 2.5% to 3.5%. The gene calls are TRBV7-9 and TRBJ2-3; a possible D gene is TRBD1 (6 bases). This TCR was recovered from a man aged 50 or older with urothelial cancer. The sequences come from PBMCs, collected around atezolizumab (anti-PD-L1) treatment. The CDR3 loop is CASSVLPGQRIADTQYF. The CDR3 DNA reads as TGTGCCAGCAGCGTGTTACCGGGACAAAGAATCGCAGATACGCAGTATTTT.